These 23 T cell receptor beta chains share one sample of origin, sequenced in a study of control samples from healthy donors and cancer patients. Sequenced by immunoSEQ multiplex PCR; TCRdb stores in-frame clones only, minus some. The sample shows 100,000 to 120,000 clones, 88% of them seen only once. Sequencing was carried out using PBMCs. The receptor source for this set is a woman aged 60-75 years with lung cancer.

The rearrangement joins TRBV5-1 to TRBJ1-5; D gene unclear. V was shortened by 1 base and J by 4 bases, with 6 bases between the two germline ends. Looked up from germline, CDR1 is SGHRS and CDR2 is YFSETQ. The CDR3 totals 13 residues. Written as DNA, the CDR3 is TGCGCCAGCAGCTTGATATGGAATCAGCCCCAGCATTTT. Protein product: CASSLIWNQPQHF.

The rearrangement links TRBV19 to TRBJ2-3, with 7 positions matching TRBD2. The germline V gene encodes CDR1 LNHDA and CDR2 SQIVND (reference sequence). CDR3 length equals 15 residues. With V trimmed by 1 base and J by 4 bases, 5 bases remained unmatched. CDR3 in amino acids: CASSIVGLRPDTQYF. In DNA, the CDR3 is TGTGCCAGTAGTATAGTGGGACTAAGGCCAGATACGCAGTATTTT.

The chain carries TRBV7-9 and TRBJ2-2; D gene ambiguous. Trimming removed 5 bases at V and 6 bases at J, with 13 bases between. The CDR3 sequence is 14 residues long. The germline V gene has CDR1 SEHNR and CDR2 FQNEAQ (reference sequence). In DNA, the CDR3 is TGTGCCAGCAGCCTCCACGGTCGGGCCGGGGAGCTGTTTTTT. Encoded protein: CASSLHGRAGELFF.

The chain employs TRBV2 and TRBJ1-1, with 9 positions matching TRBD1. Germline values: CDR1 SNHLY, CDR2 FYNNEI. Losses at the gene ends were 8 bases for V and 4 bases for J; bases not matched to a gene: 5. This CDR3 has 13 amino acids. CDR3 bases: TGTGCCAGCGGAGACAGGGGGGTCACTGAAGCTTTCTTT. Protein: CASGDRGVTEAFF. Full variable domain (rest looked up from reference TRBV2 and TRBJ1-1): EPEVTQTPSHQVTQMGQEVILRCVPISNHLYFYWYRQILGQKVEFLVSFYNNEISEKSEIFDDQFSVERPDGSNFTLKIRSTKLEDSAMYFCASGDRGVTEAFFGQGTRLTVV.

This clone appeared a few times. The CDR3 spells CASSPPSRVVGSGANVLTF. The CDR3 DNA follows: TGTGCCAGCTCACCCCCAAGTCGGGTAGTAGGCTCTGGGGCCAACGTCCTGACTTTC. The rearrangement links TRBV18 to TRBJ2-6; D not certain. Trimming stripped 3 bases from V and 0 bases from J, with 18 bases between. Germline V lookup: CDR1 KGHSH, CDR2 LQKENI. The CDR3 has 19 residues.

The chain uses TRBV23-1 and TRBJ2-1, with D hard to call. TRBV23-1 is labeled an ORF, and its function is uncertain. This CDR3 contains 16 residues. The V and J ends lost 1 base and 6 bases respectively, with 16 bases between them. The CDR3 loop is CASSQLRERTANEQFF. CDR3 sequence (DNA): TGCGCCAGCAGTCAATTGCGCGAGAGGACGGCCAATGAGCAGTTCTTC.

V and J are TRBV12-3 or TRBV12-4 and TRBJ2-1; the D is unclear. V was clipped by 4 bases and J by 9 bases, with 10 bases between them. The CDR3 totals 12 residues. The CDR3: CASSSGNPEQFF. The CDR3 DNA follows: TGTGCCAGCAGTTCAGGAAACCCTGAGCAGTTCTTC.

This chain uses TRBV5-1 with TRBJ1-2; 7 positions match TRBD1. Looked up from germline, CDR1 is SGHRS and CDR2 is YFSETQ. CDR3 length: 15 residues. V trimming: 1 base; J trimming: 4 bases; junction bases outside the gene matches: 7. The CDR3 spells CASSLLSQGGYGYTF. The CDR3, as DNA: TGCGCCAGCAGCTTGTTAAGCCAGGGGGGCTATGGCTACACCTTC.

The chain has TRBV20-1 and TRBJ1-1; D not certain. CDR1 is DFQATT, CDR2 SNEGSKA, per germline (reference sequence). V lost 3 bases, J lost 0 bases, and 11 bases lay in between. The CDR3 is 14 amino acids. This chain's CDR3 is CSASRSGMNTEAFF. The CDR3 DNA follows: TGCAGTGCTAGTCGGTCTGGCATGAACACTGAAGCTTTCTTT.

This chain connects TRBV9 to TRBJ2-2; 10 bases align to TRBD1. The length of the CDR3 is 16 residues. V gave up 7 bases and J gave up 2 bases; unmatched junction bases: 8. Germline V CDR1 and CDR2: SGDLS, YYNGEE. The CDR3: CASQSRQGANTGELFF. The CDR3 DNA follows: TGTGCCAGCCAAAGTCGACAGGGGGCCAACACCGGGGAGCTGTTTTTT.

The chain joins TRBV19 to TRBJ2-5, with TRBD2 matching 7 bases. CDR3 length: 14 amino acids. The ends lost 1 base at V and 7 bases at J; junction bases unmatched: 6. Germline assignment: CDR1 LNHDA and CDR2 SQIVND (reference sequence). CDR3: CASSIGRGGVTQYF. The CDR3, as DNA: TGTGCCAGTAGTATAGGGCGCGGGGGTGTGACCCAGTACTTC.

Notes on this clone: Sequence at one end of the junction differs from germline and may be a read error. The J gene is TRBJ1-2, the V gene TRBV6-5; the D is unclear. This CDR3 has 11 residues. CDR1 is MNHEY and CDR2 is SVGAGI in the germline V gene. The CDR3 DNA reads as TGTGCCAGCAGTGACTCGCAGACCTACACCTTC. Its protein is CASSDSQTYTF.

This clone was counted once. CDR3 amino acids: CSASRGAEQFF. CDR3 DNA: TGCAGTGCCAGCAGGGGGGCTGAGCAGTTCTTC. The gene calls are TRBV20-1 and TRBJ2-1; the D gene is possibly TRBD1 (7 bases). With 6 bases removed from V and 9 bases from J, the gap between germline ends came to 12 bases. This CDR3 has 11 amino acids. CDR1 DFQATT and CDR2 SNEGSKA come from the germline V gene (reference sequence).

V and J are TRBV25-1 and TRBJ1-1; D remains ambiguous. From germline, CDR1 is MGHDK and CDR2 SYGVNS. V lost 1 base to trimming and J lost 4 bases, with 10 bases between them. The CDR3 covers 14 residues. The CDR3 DNA is TGTGCCAGCAGTGAATCTATGGGGAGCACTGAAGCTTTCTTT. As protein: CASSESMGSTEAFF.

This chain joins TRBV3-1 (or the pseudogene TRBV3-2) and TRBJ2-7; 8 nucleotides agree with TRBD1. CDR1 and CDR2 (germline): LGHDT, YNNKEL (reference sequence). The CDR3 is made up of 16 amino acids. Germline trimming cut 0 bases from V and 5 bases from J; bases unmatched to any gene: 9. As DNA, the CDR3 is TGTGCCAGCAGCCAAGAAACCTTTTGGGACAGGAACGAGCAGTACTTC. Encoded protein: CASSQETFWDRNEQYF.

This rearrangement joins TRBV7-2 to TRBJ1-1; D ambiguous. Trimming took 2 bases from V and 4 from J, leaving 11 bases between them. The length of the CDR3 is 14 residues. CDR1 SGHTA and CDR2 FQGNSA come from the germline V gene. The CDR3 protein is CASSLFGESTEAFF. As DNA, the CDR3 is TGTGCCAGCAGCTTATTCGGGGAAAGCACTGAAGCTTTCTTT.

This clone was observed a single time. This chain joins TRBV6-5 and TRBJ2-7; 9 bases agree with TRBD1. Germline CDR1 is MNHEY and CDR2 is SVGAGI. The CDR3 is made up of 13 amino acids. J lost 0 bases, V lost 6 bases, and 0 bases had no gene match. Here the CDR3 reads CASRQGASYEQYF. In nucleotides, the CDR3 is TGTGCCAGCAGACAGGGGGCCTCCTACGAGCAGTACTTC.

V usage is TRBV18 and J usage is TRBJ2-3; D is possibly TRBD2 (6 bases). There are 16 residues in the CDR3. The V and J ends lost 4 bases and 4 bases respectively, with 18 bases between them. Germline values: CDR1 KGHSH, CDR2 LQKENI. The CDR3: CASSLLPGEGPDTQYF. As DNA, the CDR3 is TGTGCCAGCTCACTCCTCCCGGGAGAAGGCCCAGATACGCAGTATTTT. Full variable domain (remainder filled in from reference TRBV18 and TRBJ2-3): NAGVMQNPRHLVRRRGQEARLRCSPMKGHSHVYWYRQLPEEGLKFMVYLQKENIIDESGMPKERFSAEFPKEGPSILRIQQVVRGDSAAYFCASSLLPGEGPDTQYFGPGTRLTVL.

The chain links TRBV19 to TRBJ1-1; 7 nucleotides match TRBD1. The ends lost 7 bases at V and 0 bases at J; junction bases unmatched: 11. The CDR3 spans 16 residues. The germline V gene encodes CDR1 LNHDA and CDR2 SQIVND (reference sequence). The CDR3 DNA sequence: TGTGCCAGTAAGAAACTGGGGACAGAGGTGAACACTGAAGCTTTCTTT. As protein: CASKKLGTEVNTEAFF.

The chain is built from TRBV7-9 and TRBJ1-1; D remains unclear. The CDR3 spans 13 residues. Trimming stripped 5 bases from V and 8 bases from J, with 15 bases between. Germline V gene lookup returns CDR1 SEHNR and CDR2 FQNEAQ (reference sequence). The CDR3 sequence is CASSHQAASEAFF. The CDR3 region has the DNA TGTGCCAGCAGCCACCAGGCGGCTTCCGAAGCTTTCTTT.

This sequence joins TRBV14 and TRBJ2-1; tentative D call: TRBD2 (5 bases). CDR1 and CDR2 from the germline V gene are SGHDN and FVKESK. Trimming took 1 base from V and 0 from J, leaving 10 bases between them. The CDR3 has 16 amino acids. CDR3 sequence reads: CASSQVEGTSYNEQFF. The CDR3, as DNA: TGTGCCAGCAGCCAAGTAGAGGGCACCTCCTACAATGAGCAGTTCTTC.

The genes are TRBV7-3 and TRBJ2-2; 8 bases agree with TRBD2. Trimming cost V 1 base and J 1 base; bases outside gene matches: 2. The length of the CDR3 is 16 residues. Germline CDR1 reads SGHTA; CDR2 reads FQGTGA. CDR3 in amino acids: CASSLKLAGNTGELFF. CDR3 nucleotides: TGTGCCAGCAGCTTAAAGCTAGCGGGGAACACCGGGGAGCTGTTTTTT.

V is TRBV27 and J is TRBJ1-2; no firm D call. The CDR3 contains 14 residues. V was clipped by 0 bases and J by 4 bases, with 9 bases between them. In germline, CDR1 is MNHEY, CDR2 SMNVEV (reference sequence). CDR3 sequence: CASSLSRAAYGYTF. The CDR3 nucleotides are TGTGCCAGCAGTTTATCCCGGGCGGCCTATGGCTACACCTTC.